The 25 T cell receptor beta chains below come from one sample, sequenced in a study of blood T cell repertoires in COVID-19. Data came from immunoSEQ multiplex PCR; TCRdb stores just in-frame clones and leaves some out. The table lists 250,000 to 300,000 clones, about 86% of them singletons, with 5.7% in the top ten. The source material was peripheral blood. These receptors all come from a man of 80 years or more with acute or convalescent COVID-19.

The chain recombines TRBV12-3 or TRBV12-4 with TRBJ1-2; D is uncertain. V was trimmed by 3 bases and J by 6 bases, leaving 11 bases between them. CDR3 length: 13 amino acids. The CDR3 sequence is CASSLASFDGYTF. CDR3 nucleotide sequence: TGTGCCAGCAGTTTGGCAAGTTTTGATGGCTACACCTTC.

The chain is built from TRBV9 and TRBJ1-2; 8 nucleotides align to TRBD1. The CDR3 extends over 17 amino acids. V trimming: 3 bases; J trimming: 0 bases; junction bases outside the gene matches: 10. Germline V gene lookup returns CDR1 SGDLS and CDR2 YYNGEE. The DNA for the CDR3 is TGTGCCAGCAGCGGAGGGACAGGACTCTTACCTAACTATGGCTACACCTTC. This codes for CASSGGTGLLPNYGYTF.

The rearrangement joins TRBV6-5 to TRBJ1-2; TRBD1 agrees at 8 bases. CDR1 is MNHEY, CDR2 SVGAGI, per germline. CDR3 size: 14 residues. J lost 6 bases, V lost 6 bases, and 9 bases had no gene match. CDR3 nucleotides: TGTGCCAGCAGCCGGGGCAGGGGGCTTGATGGCTACACCTTC. It yields the protein CASSRGRGLDGYTF.

This chain links TRBV27 with TRBJ1-1; 8 bases line up with TRBD1. V lost 1 base to trimming and J lost 6 bases; unmatched junction nucleotides: 4. The germline V gene has CDR1 MNHEY and CDR2 SMNVEV (reference sequence). The CDR3 covers 14 residues. The CDR3 loop reads CASSLWGQEAEAFF. CDR3 sequence (DNA): TGTGCCAGCAGTTTATGGGGACAGGAAGCTGAAGCTTTCTTT.

Written as DNA, the CDR3 is TGTGCCAGTAGAGTATCAGATCTAGCGGGAGGACCTCTCGAGCAGTACTTC. Its protein is CASRVSDLAGGPLEQYF. The chain carries TRBV19 and TRBJ2-7; TRBD2 agrees at 11 bases. CDR3 size: 17 residues. Germline V CDR1 and CDR2: LNHDA, SQIVND (reference sequence). After removal of 6 bases from V and 6 bases from J, the junction contained 16 bases not matched to a gene.

This chain links TRBV12-3 or TRBV12-4 with TRBJ1-2; D possibly corresponds to TRBD1 (5 bases). The CDR3 is 13 residues long. V lost 3 bases and J lost 4, with 9 bases in between. This CDR3 is CASSLSTGYGYTF. The CDR3, as DNA: TGTGCCAGCAGTTTGTCTACAGGCTATGGCTACACCTTC.

The count of this clone is one. CDR3 in DNA: TGCGCCAGCAGGTATCAACTACCAAGCTCCTACGAGCAGTACTTC. Encoded protein: CASRYQLPSSYEQYF. V gene TRBV5-1 combines with J gene TRBJ2-7; D ambiguous. Germline-derived CDR1 and CDR2 are SGHRS and YFSETQ. This CDR3 spans 15 amino acids. The V gene lost 5 bases and the J gene lost 0 bases, with 15 bases spanning the gap.

This clone showed up just once. The V gene is TRBV11-3, the J gene TRBJ2-7; 7 bases map to TRBD1. The CDR3 covers 12 residues. The germline CDR1 and CDR2 sequences are SGHNT and YENEEA. The junction had 2 bases not matched to a gene; V was cut back by 3 bases and J by 6 bases. The CDR3 DNA reads TGTGCCAGCAGCTTCGCAGGGGGCGAGCAGTACTTC. Translation: CASSFAGGEQYF. The full variable domain, its missing parts supplied by reference TRBV11-3 and TRBJ2-7, is EAGVVQSPRYKIIEKKQPVAFWCNPISGHNTLYWYLQNLGQGPELLIRYENEEAVDDSQLPKDRFSAERLKGVDSTLKIQPAELGDSAVYLCASSFAGGEQYFGPGTRLTVT.

The rearrangement uses TRBV5-1 and TRBJ2-3; maybe TRBD1 (6 bases). Germline loops: CDR1 SGHRS, CDR2 YFSETQ. V lost 4 bases, J lost 0 bases, and 12 bases lay in between. This CDR3 is 15 amino acids long. The CDR3 DNA reads TGCGCCAGCAGCCCGGGGACACCTAGCACAGATACGCAGTATTTT. This encodes CASSPGTPSTDTQYF. The full variable domain, rest sourced from reference TRBV5-1 and TRBJ2-3, is KAGVTQTPRYLIKTRGQQVTLSCSPISGHRSVSWYQQTPGQGLQFLFEYFSETQRNKGNFPGRFSGRQFSNSRSEMNVSTLELGDSALYLCASSPGTPSTDTQYFGPGTRLTVL.

This chain uses TRBV5-1 with TRBJ2-7; 10 bases map to TRBD2. The V gene's germline CDR1 is SGHRS and CDR2 YFSETQ. J gave up 5 bases and V 4 bases, and 6 bases lay outside the gene matches. This CDR3 has 14 amino acids. In nucleotides, the CDR3 is TGCGCCAGCAGCACCCTAGCGGGAGTCGACGAGCAGTACTTC. Amino acid sequence: CASSTLAGVDEQYF.

The gene calls are TRBV6-5 and TRBJ1-1; a possible D gene is TRBD1 (6 bases). The CDR3 consists of 15 residues. Between the trimmed V and J ends, which lost 6 bases and 5 bases, there was a span of 19 bases. Germline V CDR1 and CDR2: MNHEY, SVGAGI. CDR3 in amino acids: CASRDSYARGTEAFF. The DNA for the CDR3 is TGTGCCAGCAGGGACAGTTACGCCAGGGGAACTGAAGCTTTCTTT.

This clone is large in the sample. The chain combines TRBV30 with TRBJ1-5; 7 bases map to TRBD1. V shed 5 bases and J 4 bases; nucleotides not matched to a gene: 5. This CDR3 spans 13 amino acids. The germline V gene has CDR1 GTSNPN and CDR2 SVGIG (reference sequence). The CDR3 loop is CAWAPGQNQPQHF. CDR3 in DNA: TGTGCCTGGGCCCCGGGACAGAATCAGCCCCAGCATTTT.

The rearrangement links TRBV9 to TRBJ2-5, with D tentatively TRBD1 (8 bases). Trimming cost V 4 bases and J 7 bases, with 20 bases left between them. Germline V gene data show CDR1 as SGDLS and CDR2 as YYNGEE. The CDR3 consists of 15 residues. CDR3 nucleotides: TGTGCCAGCAGCCCTCGACAGGGGAGGGATGTGACCCAGTACTTC. This translates into CASSPRQGRDVTQYF.

A few counts support this clone. The chain uses TRBV9 and TRBJ1-2; TRBD1 agrees at 12 bases. The CDR3 contains 16 residues. Germline V gene sequence: CDR1 SGDLS, CDR2 YYNGEE. Trimming took 2 bases from V and 0 from J; bases not matched to a gene: 2. CDR3 nucleotides: TGTGCCAGCAGCGTGGGGACAGGGGGCCCTAACTATGGCTACACCTTC. Its protein product is CASSVGTGGPNYGYTF.

A single count supports this clone. The V and J genes are TRBV27 and TRBJ2-3; 12 nucleotides agree with TRBD2. Germline assignment: CDR1 MNHEY and CDR2 SMNVEV (reference sequence). The CDR3 is 17 amino acids. V shed 8 bases and J 6 bases; nucleotides not matched to a gene: 15. The CDR3: CASAWGGLAGKPDTQYF. CDR3 DNA sequence: TGTGCCAGCGCTTGGGGAGGACTAGCGGGGAAGCCCGATACGCAGTATTTT.

This chain connects TRBV7-9 to TRBJ2-2; TRBD2 matches at 7 bases. Germline V gives CDR1 SEHNR, CDR2 FQNEAQ (reference sequence). The CDR3 extends over 16 amino acids. Trimming removed 4 bases from V and 6 bases from J; junction bases left unmatched: 11. The CDR3 DNA reads TGTGCCAGCAGCTGGTCATCGGGAGGAACGTCCGGGGAGCTGTTTTTT. Encoded protein: CASSWSSGGTSGELFF.

The rearrangement joins TRBV9 to TRBJ2-7; 8 bases match TRBD2. This CDR3 region has 15 residues. V gave up 0 bases and J gave up 1 base; unmatched junction bases: 3. Germline loops: CDR1 SGDLS, CDR2 YYNGEE. The CDR3 spells CASSVEASGSYEQYF. The CDR3 DNA follows: TGTGCCAGCAGCGTAGAGGCTAGCGGGTCCTACGAGCAGTACTTC. The variable domain in full, with the rest retrieved from reference TRBV9 and TRBJ2-7, is DSGVTQTPKHLITATGQRVTLRCSPRSGDLSVYWYQQSLDQGLQFLIQYYNGEERAKGNILERFSAQQFPDLHSELNLSSLELGDSALYFCASSVEASGSYEQYFGPGTRLTVT.

The chain carries TRBV7-2 and TRBJ2-1; D is unresolved. This CDR3 is built from 13 residues. Germline values: CDR1 SGHTA, CDR2 FQGNSA. V was clipped by 5 bases and J by 2 bases, with 7 bases between them. The CDR3 spells CASSRRAYNEQFF. The CDR3 nucleotides are TGTGCCAGCAGCCGCCGAGCCTACAATGAGCAGTTCTTC. The variable domain in full, with the rest retrieved from reference TRBV7-2 and TRBJ2-1, is GAGVSQSPSNKVTEKGKDVELRCDPISGHTALYWYRQSLGQGLEFLIYFQGNSAPDKSGLPSDRFSAERTGGSVSTLTIQRTQQEDSAVYLCASSRRAYNEQFFGPGTRLTVL.

This clone appeared a single time. The chain has TRBV2 and TRBJ2-5, with a possible D match to TRBD2 (5 bases). Trimming stripped 3 bases from V and 5 bases from J, with 16 bases between. Germline assignment: CDR1 SNHLY and CDR2 FYNNEI. There are 15 residues in the CDR3. DNA of the CDR3: TGTGCCAGCAGTGATCCTGGTGAGGGTGGGGAGACCCAGTACTTC. Amino acids: CASSDPGEGGETQYF. The full variable domain, rest sourced from reference TRBV2 and TRBJ2-5, is EPEVTQTPSHQVTQMGQEVILRCVPISNHLYFYWYRQILGQKVEFLVSFYNNEISEKSEIFDDQFSVERPDGSNFTLKIRSTKLEDSAMYFCASSDPGEGGETQYFGPGTRLLVL.

The rearrangement links TRBV12-3 or TRBV12-4 to TRBJ2-5; 7 nucleotides agree with TRBD1. The CDR3 is 13 residues long. Trimming removed 5 bases from V and 5 bases from J; junction bases left unmatched: 5. CDR3 DNA: TGTGCCAGCAGTAACAGGGGTTTGGAGACCCAGTACTTC. Residues: CASSNRGLETQYF.

The chain combines TRBV5-1 with TRBJ2-5, with D perhaps matching TRBD2 (7 bases). This CDR3 region has 16 residues. Per germline, CDR1 SGHRS and CDR2 YFSETQ. V was clipped by 2 bases and J by 2 bases, with 16 bases between them. The CDR3 loop is CASSFGSGGPQETQYF. The CDR3, as DNA: TGCGCCAGCAGCTTTGGATCCGGGGGGCCTCAAGAGACCCAGTACTTC.

This chain connects TRBV28 to TRBJ1-2; TRBD1 matches 10 bases. V was clipped by 6 bases and J by 7 bases; unmatched bases: 5. The CDR3 covers 13 residues. Germline V gene data show CDR1 as MDHEN and CDR2 as SYDVKM. CDR3 in amino acids: CASRSDRGLGYTF. The CDR3 nucleotides are TGTGCCAGCAGATCCGACAGGGGGCTTGGCTACACCTTC.

The chain combines TRBV6-5 with TRBJ2-1; 10 bases align to TRBD2. The CDR3 is made up of 15 amino acids. Germline CDR1 is MNHEY and CDR2 is SVGAGI. The V segment lost 1 base and the J segment 6 bases; nucleotides outside the gene matches: 3. Here the CDR3 DNA reads TGTGCCAGCAGTTACTGGGCTAGCGGGAGCAATGAGCAGTTCTTC. Its translation: CASSYWASGSNEQFF.

The J gene is TRBJ1-5, the V gene TRBV7-9; 9 nucleotides align to TRBD1. This CDR3 is built from 15 residues. Unmatched junction bases numbered 4, after V lost 5 bases and J lost 2 bases. The germline CDR1 and CDR2 sequences are SEHNR and FQNEAQ (reference sequence). In nucleotides, the CDR3 is TGTGCCAGCAGCAGGACAGGGGTCGGCAATCAGCCCCAGCATTTT. Its protein is CASSRTGVGNQPQHF. Full variable domain (rest looked up from reference TRBV7-9 and TRBJ1-5): DTGVSQNPRHKITKRGQNVTFRCDPISEHNRLYWYRQTLGQGPEFLTYFQNEAQLEKSRLLSDRFSAERPKGSFSTLEIQRTEQGDSAMYLCASSRTGVGNQPQHFGDGTRLSIL.

The CDR3 DNA reads TGCGCCAGCAGCGGAGCCACGGGACAGGGGGCGAGTGGTGAAAAACTGTTTTTT. It codes for CASSGATGQGASGEKLFF. The chain combines TRBV5-1 with TRBJ1-4; 12 bases fit TRBD1. The CDR3 is 18 amino acids. Trimming took 4 bases from V and 7 from J; bases not matched to a gene: 14. Germline V gene sequence: CDR1 SGHRS, CDR2 YFSETQ. The variable domain in full, with the rest retrieved from reference TRBV5-1 and TRBJ1-4, is KAGVTQTPRYLIKTRGQQVTLSCSPISGHRSVSWYQQTPGQGLQFLFEYFSETQRNKGNFPGRFSGRQFSNSRSEMNVSTLELGDSALYLCASSGATGQGASGEKLFFGSGTQLSVL.